The next 6 T cell receptor beta chains were all read from a single sample in a study of shared clonotypes between healthy human individuals. Data came from immunoSEQ multiplex PCR; TCRdb stores just in-frame clones and leaves some out. The table has roughly 810,000 clones, approximately 96% seen once. CD8 cells regarded as naive lacked CD45RO, were positively chosen for CCR7, and omitted terminally differentiated effector memory CD45RA+ cells. The specimen sequenced was naive CD8+ T cells sorted from blood. These receptors all stem from a man aged 25-45 years in good health.

The chain uses TRBV10-3 and TRBJ2-7, with TRBD1 as a possible D gene (5 bases). CDR1 is ENHRY and CDR2 is SYGVKD in the germline V gene. The V and J ends lost 6 bases and 4 bases respectively, with 13 bases between them. This CDR3 region has 13 residues. The CDR3 DNA is TGTGCCATCAGGACAGAGTCGGCTTACGAGCAGTACTTC. It specifies CAIRTESAYEQYF.

V and J are TRBV7-9 and TRBJ2-7; D tentatively fits TRBD1 or TRBD2 (5 bases each). V was pared by 1 base and J by 6 bases, with 16 bases between. This CDR3 is built from 15 residues. Germline V gene lookup returns CDR1 SEHNR and CDR2 FQNEAQ (reference sequence). This CDR3 is CASSLGGAQVSEQYF. In DNA form, the CDR3 reads TGTGCCAGCAGCTTAGGGGGAGCACAGGTATCCGAGCAGTACTTC.

This chain uses TRBV5-5 with TRBJ2-2; 9 bases agree with TRBD2. The CDR3 sequence is 14 residues long. CDR1 SGHKS and CDR2 YYEKEE come from the germline V gene (reference sequence). The junction had 3 bases not matched to a gene; V was cut back by 5 bases and J by 4 bases. CDR3 sequence: CASRPTSGTGELFF. CDR3 DNA: TGTGCCAGCAGGCCGACTAGCGGCACCGGGGAGCTGTTTTTT.

The chain recombines TRBV9 with TRBJ2-7; tentatively, D is TRBD2 (5 bases). This CDR3 contains 12 residues. Germline-derived CDR1 and CDR2 are SGDLS and YYNGEE. The ends were cut back, 7 bases at V and 1 base at J, with 9 bases in the middle. CDR3 loop: CASGGLSYEQYF. CDR3 nucleotide sequence: TGTGCCAGCGGAGGACTGTCCTACGAGCAGTACTTC.

This clone has just one count. The J gene is TRBJ1-4, the V gene TRBV7-9, with D unclear. Trimming took 3 bases from V and 4 from J, leaving 6 bases between them. The CDR3 covers 13 residues. CDR1 and CDR2 from the germline V gene are SEHNR and FQNEAQ (reference sequence). CDR3: CASSFGLNEKLFF. DNA for the CDR3: TGTGCCAGCAGCTTTGGTCTTAATGAAAAACTGTTTTTT.

The chain is built from TRBV6-1 and TRBJ2-7; the D gene is possibly TRBD2 (5 bases). The V end lost 5 bases, the J end lost 2 bases, and 13 bases lay between the germline ends. This CDR3 contains 14 residues. CDR1 is MNHNS, CDR2 SASEGT, per germline. CDR3 protein: CASSPPAGAYEQYF. DNA for the CDR3: TGTGCCAGCAGTCCCCCCGCCGGGGCCTACGAGCAGTACTTC.